This TCR beta chain stems from a study of identical twins. cDNA carried unique molecular identifiers, and a universal primer site was added by template switching. One entry per CDR3 protein, called by TCRdb with MiXCR from the 5' RACE reads. The data hold 400,000 to 500,000 distinct CDR3 sequences, with less than 20% observed a single time. In its sample, this clonotype was seen a few times. CDR3 length: 13 amino acids. From germline, CDR1 is KGHDR and CDR2 SFDVKD. Trimming left V 9 bases short and J 8 bases short, with 16 bases between. The origin of this receptor is a man aged 45 to 65 in good health. V gene TRBV24-1 combines with J gene TRBJ2-1; D could derive from TRBD1 or TRBD2 (5 bases each). Sequenced material: naive T cells sorted from blood. As DNA, the CDR3 is TGTGCCACCGGCGGGCAGGGCTTGGATGAGCAGTTCTTC. Translated, it gives CATGGQGLDEQFF.